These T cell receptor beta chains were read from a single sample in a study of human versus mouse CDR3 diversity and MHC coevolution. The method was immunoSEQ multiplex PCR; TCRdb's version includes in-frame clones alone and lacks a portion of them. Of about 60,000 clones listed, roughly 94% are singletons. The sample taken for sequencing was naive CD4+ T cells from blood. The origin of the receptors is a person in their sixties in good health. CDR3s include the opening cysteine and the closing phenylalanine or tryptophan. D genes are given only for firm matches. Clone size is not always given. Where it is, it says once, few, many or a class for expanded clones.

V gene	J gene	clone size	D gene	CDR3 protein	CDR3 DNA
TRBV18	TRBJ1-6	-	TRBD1	CASSGGQDNSPLHF	TGTGCCAGCTCAGGGGGACAGGATAATTCACCCCTCCACTTT
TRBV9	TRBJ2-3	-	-	CASSALAADTQYF	TGTGCCAGCAGCGCCTTAGCTGCAGATACGCAGTATTTT
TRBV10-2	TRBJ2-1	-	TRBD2	CASSGLGLANNEQFF	TGCGCCAGCAGTGGTTTGGGACTAGCGAACAATGAGCAGTTCTTC
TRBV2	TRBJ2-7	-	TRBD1	CASRAGTAVSYEQYF	TGTGCCAGCAGGGCAGGGACAGCAGTCTCCTACGAGCAGTACTTC
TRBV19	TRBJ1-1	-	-	CASRTRGSTTEAFF	TGTGCCAGTAGGACAAGGGGGTCTACCACTGAAGCTTTCTTT
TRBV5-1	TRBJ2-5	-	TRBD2	CASSPGTSGRYETQYF	TGCGCCAGCAGCCCAGGGACTAGCGGGAGGTACGAGACCCAGTACTTC
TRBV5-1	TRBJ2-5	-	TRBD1	CASSASTNRGYETQYF	TGCGCCAGCAGCGCCTCTACAAACAGGGGTTACGAGACCCAGTACTTC
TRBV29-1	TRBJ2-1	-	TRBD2	CSVDRGAGTSRNNEQFF	TGCAGCGTTGATAGGGGGGCCGGGACTAGCAGGAACAATGAGCAGTTCTTC
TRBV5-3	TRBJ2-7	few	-	CASSLQGSEQYF	TGTGCCAGCAGCTTACAGGGAAGCGAGCAGTACTTC
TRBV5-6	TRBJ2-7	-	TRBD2	CASSPGTSGRRVYEQYF	TGTGCCAGCAGCCCTGGGACTAGCGGGAGAAGGGTCTACGAGCAGTACTTC
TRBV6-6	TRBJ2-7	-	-	CASSYSGSFYEQYF	TGTGCCAGCAGTTACTCGGGCTCGTTCTACGAGCAGTACTTC
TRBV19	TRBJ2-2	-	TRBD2	CASSPSGGNTGELFF	TGTGCCAGTAGTCCCAGCGGGGGGAACACCGGGGAGCTGTTTTTT
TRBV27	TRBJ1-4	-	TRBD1	CASSPGTGLATNEKLFF	TGTGCCAGCAGTCCAGGGACAGGGCTTGCAACTAATGAAAAACTGTTTTTT
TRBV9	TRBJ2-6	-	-	CASSVGTGASGANVLTF	TGTGCCAGCAGCGTAGGAACAGGAGCCTCTGGGGCCAACGTCCTGACTTTC
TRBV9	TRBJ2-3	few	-	CASSVDRGGSTDTQYF	TGTGCCAGCAGCGTAGACAGGGGGGGAAGCACAGATACGCAGTATTTT
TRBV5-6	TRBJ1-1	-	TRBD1	CASSRGTGGWNTEAFF	TGTGCCAGCAGCCGGGGGACAGGGGGTTGGAACACTGAAGCTTTCTTT
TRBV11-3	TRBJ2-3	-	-	CASSPTTRTDTQYF	TGTGCCAGCAGCCCGACGACAAGAACAGATACGCAGTATTTT
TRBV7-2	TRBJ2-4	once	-	CASSLGLNIQYF	TGTGCCAGCAGCTTAGGACTAAACATTCAGTACTTC
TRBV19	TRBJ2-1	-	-	CASSIFRGGNEQFF	TGTGCCAGTAGTATTTTCCGTGGGGGGAATGAGCAGTTCTTC
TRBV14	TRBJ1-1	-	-	CASSQDLGAVDTEAFF	TGTGCCAGCAGCCAAGATCTTGGGGCGGTGGACACTGAAGCTTTCTTT
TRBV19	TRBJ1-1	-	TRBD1	CASRTSGGEGEAFF	TGTGCCAGTAGGACCTCAGGGGGTGAAGGTGAAGCTTTCTTT
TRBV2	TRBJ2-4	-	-	CASSGPITGSTKNIQYF	TGTGCCAGCAGTGGTCCCATCACAGGATCGACCAAAAACATTCAGTACTTC
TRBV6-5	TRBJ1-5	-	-	CASSYSTTGPQHF	TGTGCCAGCAGTTACTCAACCACGGGGCCCCAGCATTTT
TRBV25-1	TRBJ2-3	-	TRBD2	CASSDSPRLAADTQYF	TGTGCCAGCAGTGACTCCCCCAGACTAGCTGCAGATACGCAGTATTTT
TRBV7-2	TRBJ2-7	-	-	CASSQTPTGPYEQYF	TGTGCCAGCAGCCAAACGCCAACAGGACCCTACGAGCAGTACTTC
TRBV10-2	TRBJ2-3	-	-	CASSESPGTDTQYF	TGCGCCAGCAGTGAGTCGCCGGGCACAGATACGCAGTATTTT
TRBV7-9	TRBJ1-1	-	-	CASSSLSGGSTEAFF	TGTGCCAGCAGCTCCCTAAGCGGCGGGAGCACTGAAGCTTTCTTT
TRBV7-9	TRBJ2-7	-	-	CASSLAELYEQYF	TGTGCCAGCAGCTTAGCAGAGCTCTACGAGCAGTACTTC
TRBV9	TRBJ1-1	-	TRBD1	CASSPRQGDMNTEAFF	TGTGCCAGCAGCCCAAGACAGGGCGATATGAACACTGAAGCTTTCTTT
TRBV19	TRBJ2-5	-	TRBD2	CATQREASQETQYF	TGTGCCACCCAGCGGGAGGCCTCCCAAGAGACCCAGTACTTC
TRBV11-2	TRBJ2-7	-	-	CASSLGVRDTPYEQYF	TGTGCCAGCAGCTTAGGGGTACGGGACACACCTTACGAGCAGTACTTC
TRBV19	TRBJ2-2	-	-	CASSLEKNTGELFF	TGTGCCAGTAGCCTGGAGAAAAACACCGGGGAGCTGTTTTTT
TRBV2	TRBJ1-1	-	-	CASSSALPRAEAFF	TGTGCCAGCAGTAGTGCCCTTCCCCGCGCTGAAGCTTTCTTT
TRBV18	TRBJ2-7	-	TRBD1	CASSRTGYEQYF	TGTGCCAGCTCTCGGACAGGATACGAGCAGTACTTC
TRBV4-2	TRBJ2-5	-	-	CASSQDLSGTQYF	TGTGCCAGCAGCCAAGATCTTAGTGGGACCCAGTACTTC
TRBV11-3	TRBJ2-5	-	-	CASSLYQETQYF	TGTGCCAGCAGCCTTTACCAAGAGACCCAGTACTTC
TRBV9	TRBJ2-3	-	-	CASSLGSGSTDTQYF	TGTGCCAGCAGTCTGGGGAGCGGGAGCACAGATACGCAGTATTTT
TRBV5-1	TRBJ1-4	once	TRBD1	CASSPVTGQNEKLFF	TGCGCCAGCAGCCCGGTGACAGGGCAGAATGAAAAACTGTTTTTT
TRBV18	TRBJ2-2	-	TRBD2	CASSPRAGRRDTGELFF	TGTGCCAGCTCACCCCGAGCGGGAAGGAGAGACACCGGGGAGCTGTTTTTT
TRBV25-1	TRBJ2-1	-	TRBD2	CASRRSLAGGADEQFF	TGTGCCAGCAGGCGTTCCTTAGCGGGAGGGGCGGATGAGCAGTTCTTC
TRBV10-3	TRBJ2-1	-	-	CAISESGGPYNEQFF	TGTGCCATCAGTGAGTCGGGGGGGCCCTACAATGAGCAGTTCTTC
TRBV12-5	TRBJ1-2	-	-	CASGPRGGAHHYGYTF	TGTGCTAGTGGTCCCCGGGGGGGGGCGCATCACTATGGCTACACCTTC
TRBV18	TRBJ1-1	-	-	CASSPTGPSNTEAFF	TGTGCCAGCTCACCAACAGGGCCCTCGAACACTGAAGCTTTCTTT
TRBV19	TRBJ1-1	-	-	CASSIFSEAFF	TGTGCCAGTAGTATTTTCTCTGAAGCTTTCTTT
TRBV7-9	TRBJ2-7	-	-	CASSLAERAAEQYF	TGTGCCAGCAGCTTAGCGGAGAGGGCGGCCGAGCAGTACTTC
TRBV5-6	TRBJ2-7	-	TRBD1	CASSSPGGAYVQYF	TGTGCCAGCAGCTCTCCAGGGGGCGCCTACGTGCAGTACTTC
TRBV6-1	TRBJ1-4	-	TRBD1	CASILTGSREKLFF	TGTGCCAGCATTTTGACAGGGTCGCGCGAAAAACTGTTTTTT
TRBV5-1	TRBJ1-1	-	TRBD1	CASRGDRGFEEAFF	TGCGCCAGCAGAGGAGACAGGGGGTTTGAGGAAGCTTTCTTT
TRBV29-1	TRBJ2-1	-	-	CSGEGSTYNEQFF	TGCAGCGGCGAGGGTTCGACCTACAATGAGCAGTTCTTC
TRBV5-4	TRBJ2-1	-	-	CASGAAGTYNEQFF	TGTGCCAGCGGGGCGGCGGGAACCTACAATGAGCAGTTCTTC
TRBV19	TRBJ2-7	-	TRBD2	CASSIHEAGVYEQYF	TGTGCCAGTAGTATCCATGAAGCGGGAGTCTACGAGCAGTACTTC
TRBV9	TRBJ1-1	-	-	CASSVGGATEAFF	TGTGCCAGCAGCGTAGGTGGGGCCACTGAAGCTTTCTTT
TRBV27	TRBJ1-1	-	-	CASSFRGNMNTEAFF	TGTGCCAGCAGTTTTAGGGGGAATATGAACACTGAAGCTTTCTTT
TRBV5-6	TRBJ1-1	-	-	CASSLIRAHEAFF	TGTGCCAGCAGCTTGATCAGGGCCCATGAAGCTTTCTTT
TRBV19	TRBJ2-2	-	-	CASSIEAPGELFF	TGTGCCAGTAGTATCGAGGCTCCCGGGGAGCTGTTTTTT
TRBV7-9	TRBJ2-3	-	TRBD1	CASSLGDRWGDTQYF	TGTGCCAGCAGCTTAGGGGACAGGTGGGGAGATACGCAGTATTTT
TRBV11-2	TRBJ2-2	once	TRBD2	CASSLEPGLGTTGELFF	TGTGCCAGCAGCTTGGAACCGGGACTAGGTACCACCGGGGAGCTGTTTTTT